This T cell receptor (beta chain) was obtained from a study of blood T cells in healthy people across ages. Comments on this clonotype: No antigen is known for it.

With a J-beta primer mix and a sample-barcoded 5' primer, a second PCR ran 7 to 11 cycles. From the 5' RACE reads, TCRdb called clonotypes with MiXCR, one entry per CDR3 protein. The data contain 850,000 to 1,000,000 distinct CDR3 sequences, roughly 51% of them singletons. Peripheral blood, roughly 9.1 milliliters per donor, was collected. Regarding the study as a whole: It was not possible, with unsorted PBMCs, to conclusively compare naive and antigen-experienced cells.

This receptor was taken from a woman aged 55-75 years in good health. The specimen sequenced was blood.

CDR3 DNA sequence: TGTGCCAGCAGTTCACCCAGTTCTCCGGTCGGGAGCTACAATGAGCAGTTCTTC. Its translation: CASSSPSSPVGSYNEQFF. The chain carries TRBV28 and TRBJ2-1, with D possibly being TRBD2 (6 bases). Germline CDR1 MDHEN, CDR2 SYDVKM. The CDR3 runs 18 residues. With 4 bases removed from V and 3 bases from J, the gap between germline ends came to 22 bases.